The 20 T cell receptor beta chains below were found in one sample sequenced in a study of cytomegalovirus exposure and HLA in healthy donors. PCR used 60 Vbeta primers and 13 Jbeta primers. Measured with immunoSEQ multiplex PCR; TCRdb has only the in-frame clones, and not every one. In the table there are about 140,000 clones, approximately 85% of which are singletons. Sequenced: PBMCs. These receptors were obtained from a middle-aged woman in good health and CMV-seronegative.

This clone was detected once. This chain uses TRBV6-5 with TRBJ2-1; 12 bases are a match to TRBD2. Germline loops: CDR1 MNHEY, CDR2 SVGAGI. The length of the CDR3 is 15 residues. V lost 5 bases, J lost 7 bases, and 6 bases stayed unmatched. The CDR3 protein is CASSASGRDQNEQFF. CDR3 nucleotide sequence: TGTGCCAGCAGTGCTAGCGGGAGGGATCAAAATGAGCAGTTCTTC.

The gene calls are TRBV11-3 and TRBJ2-7, with TRBD1 as a possible D gene (6 bases). CDR3 length: 12 residues. The germline CDR1 and CDR2 sequences are SGHNT and YENEEA. Trimming removed 4 bases from V and 3 bases from J, with 7 bases in between. In nucleotides, the CDR3 is TGTGCCAGCAGCTCACAGGGCTACGAGCAGTACTTC. Its protein product is CASSSQGYEQYF.

V and J are TRBV4-1 and TRBJ1-5; 7 bases line up with TRBD1. V shed 4 bases and J 2 bases; nucleotides not matched to a gene: 5. Looked up from germline, CDR1 is MGHRA and CDR2 is YSYEKL. This CDR3 comprises 15 residues. CDR3 sequence (DNA): TGCGCCAGCAGCCTGGGGCAGGGGGGCAATCAGCCCCAGCATTTT. Translation gives CASSLGQGGNQPQHF.

This chain uses TRBV27 with TRBJ2-1; perhaps TRBD2 as D (7 bases). This CDR3 region has 17 residues. Germline CDR1 MNHEY, CDR2 SMNVEV (reference sequence). The V end was cut by 6 bases, the J end by 4 bases, with 22 bases between. CDR3 sequence (DNA): TGTGCCAGCAGCCAAATGGGGGGGGCGGGGTCTTACAATGAGCAGTTCTTC. Amino acids: CASSQMGGAGSYNEQFF.

This clone appeared a few times. The genes are TRBV30 and TRBJ2-7, with D maybe TRBD2 (5 bases). The CDR3 length is 11 residues. Trimming pared 3 bases from V and 6 bases from J, leaving 9 bases between. Germline V CDR1 and CDR2: GTSNPN, SVGIG (reference sequence). The CDR3 DNA reads as TGTGCCTGGAGCGTAGGGAGCGAGCAGTACTTC. Its translation: CAWSVGSEQYF.

This chain links TRBV10-3 with TRBJ1-2; D unresolved. V lost 3 bases to trimming and J lost 8 bases, with 13 bases between them. Germline V CDR1 and CDR2: ENHRY, SYGVKD. This CDR3 comprises 13 residues. CDR3 DNA: TGTGCCATCAGTGACCTGGTTGAGGGCGGCTACACCTTC. Translating gives CAISDLVEGGYTF.

The V call is TRBV6-6, the J call TRBJ1-2; D is unresolved. The CDR3 length is 15 residues. Trimming removed 2 bases from V and 4 bases from J, with 14 bases in between. Germline CDR1 and CDR2: MNHNY and SVGAGI (reference sequence). The CDR3: CASSYAPRGTYGYTF. The CDR3 coding sequence is TGTGCCAGCAGTTACGCCCCCCGGGGAACCTATGGCTACACCTTC.

J is TRBJ1-4 and V is TRBV6-6; D is unclear. This CDR3 has 13 amino acids. Trimming pared 0 bases from V and 7 bases from J, leaving 6 bases between. CDR1 and CDR2 from the germline V gene are MNHNY and SVGAGI (reference sequence). Written as DNA, the CDR3 is TGTGCCAGCAGTTACTCGGGCGCTGAAAAACTGTTTTTT. Its translation is CASSYSGAEKLFF.

Of note for this clone: One junction end does not reproduce the germline sequence, and a read error may be involved. V is TRBV7-9 and J is TRBJ2-7; 7 bases map to TRBD1. This CDR3 contains 13 residues. Germline assignment: CDR1 SEHNR and CDR2 FQNEAQ (reference sequence). CDR3 residues: CSSSLVDRDEQYF. The CDR3 DNA sequence: TGTTCCAGCAGCTTAGTCGACAGGGACGAGCAGTACTTC.

This clone was found once. The chain uses TRBV5-1 and TRBJ2-7; D may be TRBD1 (6 bases). The germline V gene has CDR1 SGHRS and CDR2 YFSETQ. V was cut by 2 bases and J by 3 bases, with 15 bases left in between. The CDR3 consists of 15 residues. In nucleotides, the CDR3 is TGCGCCAGCAGCTTTTCCCAGGGGCCTAACTACGAGCAGTACTTC. As protein: CASSFSQGPNYEQYF.

The chain recombines TRBV5-6 with TRBJ2-7, with 7 bases that match TRBD2. Germline V gene lookup returns CDR1 SGHDT and CDR2 YYEEEE. This CDR3 comprises 16 residues. After removal of 5 bases from V and 5 bases from J, the junction contained 16 bases not matched to a gene. The CDR3 region has the DNA TGTGCCAGCAGTTGGGCGGTGGGCGGGAGTTTCCACGAGCAGTACTTC. It translates to CASSWAVGGSFHEQYF.

The genes are TRBV7-9 and TRBJ1-2; the match to TRBD1 covers 9 bases. V gave up 4 bases and J gave up 8 bases; unmatched junction bases: 5. Germline CDR1 and CDR2: SEHNR and FQNEAQ (reference sequence). The CDR3 totals 13 residues. CDR3 sequence (DNA): TGTGCCAGCAGCTCGGGACAGGGACCGGGCTACACCTTC. Residues: CASSSGQGPGYTF.

This sequence joins TRBV28 and TRBJ2-1, with 7 bases lining up with TRBD1. Germline CDR1 is MDHEN and CDR2 is SYDVKM. CDR3 length: 17 residues. V lost 0 bases to trimming and J lost 1 base; unmatched junction nucleotides: 6. The chain's CDR3 is CASSLWTGWGSYNEQFF. CDR3 nucleotide sequence: TGTGCCAGCAGTTTATGGACAGGGTGGGGTTCCTACAATGAGCAGTTCTTC.

This clone has just a few counts. The chain's CDR3 is CASSLGGGDTEAFF. CDR3 DNA sequence: TGTGCCAGCAGCCTGGGGGGCGGGGACACTGAAGCTTTCTTT. This chain links TRBV5-4 with TRBJ1-1; D might be TRBD1 (6 bases). This CDR3 spans 14 amino acids. Germline lookup yields CDR1 SGHNT and CDR2 YYREEE (reference sequence). The germline V and J ends were trimmed by 4 bases and 3 bases, with 13 bases remaining between them.

The chain couples TRBV2 to TRBJ2-2; D is possibly TRBD2 (6 bases). The V gene lost 1 base and the J gene lost 5 bases, with 11 bases spanning the gap. Germline V gene sequence: CDR1 SNHLY, CDR2 FYNNEI. The CDR3 is made up of 15 amino acids. The CDR3, as DNA: TGTGCCAGCAGTGAAGGACTAGTCAGAACCGGGGAGCTGTTTTTT. Translated, it gives CASSEGLVRTGELFF. The full variable domain, rest sourced from reference TRBV2 and TRBJ2-2, is EPEVTQTPSHQVTQMGQEVILRCVPISNHLYFYWYRQILGQKVEFLVSFYNNEISEKSEIFDDQFSVERPDGSNFTLKIRSTKLEDSAMYFCASSEGLVRTGELFFGEGSRLTVL.

The V and J genes are TRBV5-1 and TRBJ2-7; 10 nucleotides agree with TRBD1. The CDR3 runs 15 residues. After removal of 0 bases from V and 3 bases from J, the junction contained 3 bases not matched to a gene. CDR1 and CDR2 from the germline V gene are SGHRS and YFSETQ. CDR3 loop: CASSLAGTGVYEQYF. CDR3 bases: TGCGCCAGCAGCTTGGCCGGGACAGGGGTCTACGAGCAGTACTTC. The variable domain in full, completed from reference TRBV5-1 and TRBJ2-7, reads KAGVTQTPRYLIKTRGQQVTLSCSPISGHRSVSWYQQTPGQGLQFLFEYFSETQRNKGNFPGRFSGRQFSNSRSEMNVSTLELGDSALYLCASSLAGTGVYEQYFGPGTRLTVT.

The rearrangement joins TRBV7-2 to TRBJ2-7, with 7 nucleotides matching TRBD1. The CDR3 loop spans 15 amino acids. With 4 bases clipped from V and 2 bases from J, the junction kept 8 bases outside the gene matches. Germline V lookup: CDR1 SGHTA, CDR2 FQGNSA. CDR3 sequence: CASSSPQGSPYEQYF. The CDR3 DNA follows: TGTGCCAGCAGCTCGCCACAGGGGTCTCCCTACGAGCAGTACTTC.

This chain links TRBV6-6 with TRBJ2-7; 13 bases agree with TRBD2. With V trimmed by 4 bases and J by 4 bases, 4 bases remained unmatched. CDR1 is MNHNY and CDR2 is SVGAGI in the germline V gene (reference sequence). The CDR3 is 15 amino acids. The CDR3, as DNA: TGTGCCAGCAGTTTAACTAGCGGGAGGGGATACGAGCAGTACTTC. Its translation is CASSLTSGRGYEQYF.

The chain combines TRBV10-3 with TRBJ1-4, with TRBD1 identical over 12 bases. CDR3 length: 15 residues. The V segment lost 6 bases and the J segment 11 bases; nucleotides outside the gene matches: 10. Germline assignment: CDR1 ENHRY and CDR2 SYGVKD. CDR3 sequence: CAISGTGGDRAKLFF. The DNA for the CDR3 is TGTGCCATCAGCGGGACAGGGGGCGATCGGGCGAAACTGTTTTTT.

The chain joins TRBV19 to TRBJ2-1, with 7 nucleotides matching TRBD1. CDR1 is LNHDA and CDR2 is SQIVND in the germline V gene (reference sequence). This CDR3 contains 14 residues. With 1 base clipped from V and 5 bases from J, the junction kept 2 bases outside the gene matches. The CDR3: CASSIAGQNNEQFF. The CDR3 DNA reads TGTGCCAGTAGTATAGCGGGACAGAACAATGAGCAGTTCTTC.